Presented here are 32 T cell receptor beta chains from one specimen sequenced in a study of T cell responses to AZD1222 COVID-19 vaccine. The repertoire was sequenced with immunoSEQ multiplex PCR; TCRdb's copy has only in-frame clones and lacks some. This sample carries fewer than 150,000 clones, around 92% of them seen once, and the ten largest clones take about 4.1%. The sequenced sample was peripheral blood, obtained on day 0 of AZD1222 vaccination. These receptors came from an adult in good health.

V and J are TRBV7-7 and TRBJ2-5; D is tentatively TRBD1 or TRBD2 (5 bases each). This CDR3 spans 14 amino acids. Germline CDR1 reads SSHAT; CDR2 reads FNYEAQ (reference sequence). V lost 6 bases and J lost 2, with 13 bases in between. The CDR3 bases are TGTGCCAGCAGTCCCGGGGCAGCTCAAGAGACCCAGTACTTC. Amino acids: CASSPGAAQETQYF.

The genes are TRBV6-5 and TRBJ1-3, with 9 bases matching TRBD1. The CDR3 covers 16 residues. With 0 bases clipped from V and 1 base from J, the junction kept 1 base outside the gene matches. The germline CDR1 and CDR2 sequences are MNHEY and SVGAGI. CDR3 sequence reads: CASSYSGQGSGNTIYF. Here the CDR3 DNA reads TGTGCCAGCAGTTACTCGGGACAGGGTTCTGGAAACACCATATATTTT.

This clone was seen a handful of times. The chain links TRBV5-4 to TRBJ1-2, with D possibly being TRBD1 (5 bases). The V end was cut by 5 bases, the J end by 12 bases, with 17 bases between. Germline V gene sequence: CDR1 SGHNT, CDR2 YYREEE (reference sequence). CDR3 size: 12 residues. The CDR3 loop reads CASSLRGQVDTF. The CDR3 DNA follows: TGTGCCAGCAGTTTGAGGGGTCAGGTCGACACCTTC. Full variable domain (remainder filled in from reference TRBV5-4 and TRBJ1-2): ETGVTQSPTHLIKTRGQQVTLRCSSQSGHNTVSWYQQALGQGPQFIFQYYREEENGRGNFPPRFSGLQFPNYSSELNVNALELDDSALYLCASSLRGQVDTFGSGTRLTVV.

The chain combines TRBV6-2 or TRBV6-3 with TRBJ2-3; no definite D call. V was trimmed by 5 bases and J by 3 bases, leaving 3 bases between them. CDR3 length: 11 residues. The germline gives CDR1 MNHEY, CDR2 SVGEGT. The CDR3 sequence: CASSQTDTQYF. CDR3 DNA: TGTGCCAGCAGTCAGACAGATACGCAGTATTTT.

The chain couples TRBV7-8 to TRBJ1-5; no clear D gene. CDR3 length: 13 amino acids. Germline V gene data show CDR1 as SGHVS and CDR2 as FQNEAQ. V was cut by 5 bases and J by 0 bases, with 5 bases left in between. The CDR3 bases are TGTGCCAGCAGCCCTGATAGCAATCAGCCCCAGCATTTT. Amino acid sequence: CASSPDSNQPQHF. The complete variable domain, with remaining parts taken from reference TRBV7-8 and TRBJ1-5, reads GAGVSQSPRYKVAKRGQDVALRCDPISGHVSLFWYQQALGQGPEFLTYFQNEAQLDKSGLPSDRFFAERPEGSVSTLKIQRTQQEDSAVYLCASSPDSNQPQHFGDGTRLSIL.

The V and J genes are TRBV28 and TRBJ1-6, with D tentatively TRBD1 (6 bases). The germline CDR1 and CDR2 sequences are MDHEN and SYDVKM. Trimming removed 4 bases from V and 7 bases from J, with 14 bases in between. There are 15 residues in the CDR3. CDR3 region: CASSSPGGSNSPLHF. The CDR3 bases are TGTGCCAGCAGTTCCCCGGGGGGCTCGAATTCACCCCTCCACTTT.

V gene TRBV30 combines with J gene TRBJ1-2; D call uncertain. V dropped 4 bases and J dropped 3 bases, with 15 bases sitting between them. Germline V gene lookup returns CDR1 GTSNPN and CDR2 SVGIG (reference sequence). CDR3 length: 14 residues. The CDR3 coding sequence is TGTGCCTGGAACCCCCGATCGGAATACTATGGCTACACCTTC. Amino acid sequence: CAWNPRSEYYGYTF.

CDR3 sequence: CASRGTNEKLFF. The CDR3 DNA sequence: TGTGCCAGCAGGGGAACTAATGAAAAACTGTTTTTT. The chain joins TRBV6-6 to TRBJ1-4; no firm D call. Germline V gives CDR1 MNHNY, CDR2 SVGAGI (reference sequence). The CDR3 runs to 12 residues. V was clipped by 6 bases and J by 1 base, with 3 bases between them.

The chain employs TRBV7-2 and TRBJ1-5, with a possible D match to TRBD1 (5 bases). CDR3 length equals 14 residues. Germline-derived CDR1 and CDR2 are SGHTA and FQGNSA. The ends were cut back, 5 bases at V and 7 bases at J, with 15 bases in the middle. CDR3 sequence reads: CASSLSGPGQPQHF. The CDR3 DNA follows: TGTGCCAGCAGCCTGTCAGGGCCCGGGCAGCCCCAGCATTTT.

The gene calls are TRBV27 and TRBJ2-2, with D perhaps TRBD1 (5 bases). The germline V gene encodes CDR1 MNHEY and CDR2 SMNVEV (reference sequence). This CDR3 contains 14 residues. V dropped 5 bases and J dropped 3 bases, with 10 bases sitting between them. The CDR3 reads CASSLAGYTGELFF. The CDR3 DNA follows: TGTGCCAGCAGTCTGGCAGGGTACACCGGGGAGCTGTTTTTT.

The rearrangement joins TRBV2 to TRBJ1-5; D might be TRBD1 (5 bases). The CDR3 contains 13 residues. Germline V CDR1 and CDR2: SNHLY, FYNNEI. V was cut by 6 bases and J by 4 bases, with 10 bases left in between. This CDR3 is CASRGDGNQPQHF. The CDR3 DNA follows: TGTGCCAGCAGGGGGGACGGGAATCAGCCCCAGCATTTT.

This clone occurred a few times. CDR3 nucleotide sequence: TGTGCCAGCAGCTTAGGGGACAGGGTCTACGAGCAGTACTTC. This gives the protein CASSLGDRVYEQYF. The genes are TRBV13 and TRBJ2-7, with TRBD1 matching over 8 bases. The CDR3 sequence is 14 residues long. Trimming removed 0 bases from V and 3 bases from J; junction bases left unmatched: 1. Germline lookup yields CDR1 PRHDT and CDR2 FYEKMQ (reference sequence).

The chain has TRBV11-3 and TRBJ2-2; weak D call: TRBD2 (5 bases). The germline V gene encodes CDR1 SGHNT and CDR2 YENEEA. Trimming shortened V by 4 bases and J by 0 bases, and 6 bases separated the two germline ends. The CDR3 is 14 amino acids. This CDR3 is CASSSDSNTGELFF. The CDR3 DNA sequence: TGTGCCAGCAGCTCGGACTCGAACACCGGGGAGCTGTTTTTT.

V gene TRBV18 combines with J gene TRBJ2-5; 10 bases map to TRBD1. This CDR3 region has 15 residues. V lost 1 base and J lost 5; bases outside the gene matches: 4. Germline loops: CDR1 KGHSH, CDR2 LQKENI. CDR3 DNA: TGTGCCAGCTCACCACGGACAGGGGGTGGGGAGACCCAGTACTTC. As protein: CASSPRTGGGETQYF. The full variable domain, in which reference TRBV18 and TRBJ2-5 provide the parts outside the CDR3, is NAGVMQNPRHLVRRRGQEARLRCSPMKGHSHVYWYRQLPEEGLKFMVYLQKENIIDESGMPKERFSAEFPKEGPSILRIQQVVRGDSAAYFCASSPRTGGGETQYFGPGTRLLVL.

The CDR3, as DNA: TGTGCCAGCAGTTGGGGGACAGGCGGGGAGCAGTACTTC. It codes for CASSWGTGGEQYF. The chain has TRBV6-2 or TRBV6-3 and TRBJ2-7, with TRBD1 identical over 8 bases. V lost 4 bases to trimming and J lost 7 bases; unmatched junction nucleotides: 6. This CDR3 contains 13 residues. Germline V gene lookup returns CDR1 MNHEY and CDR2 SVGEGT.

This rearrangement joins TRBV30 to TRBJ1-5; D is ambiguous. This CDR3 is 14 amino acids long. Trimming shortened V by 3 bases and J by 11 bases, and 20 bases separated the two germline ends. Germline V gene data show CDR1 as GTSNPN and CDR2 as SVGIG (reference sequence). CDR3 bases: TGTGCCTGGAGGCCCGGGATCCCCGGTTCGGCCCAGCATTTT. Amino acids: CAWRPGIPGSAQHF.

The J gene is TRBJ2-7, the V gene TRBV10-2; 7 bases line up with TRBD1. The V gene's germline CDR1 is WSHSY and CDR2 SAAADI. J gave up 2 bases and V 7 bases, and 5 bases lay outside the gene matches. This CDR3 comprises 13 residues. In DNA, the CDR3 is TGCGCCAGCACTGGACAGGTTACCTACGAGCAGTACTTC. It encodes CASTGQVTYEQYF.

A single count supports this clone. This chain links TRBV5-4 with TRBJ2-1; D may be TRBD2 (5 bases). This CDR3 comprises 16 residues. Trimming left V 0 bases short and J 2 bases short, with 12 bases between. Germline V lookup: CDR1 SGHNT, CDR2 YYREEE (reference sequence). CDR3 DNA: TGTGCCAGCAGCTTGGCGTCCGCGGGTACCTACAATGAGCAGTTCTTC. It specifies CASSLASAGTYNEQFF.

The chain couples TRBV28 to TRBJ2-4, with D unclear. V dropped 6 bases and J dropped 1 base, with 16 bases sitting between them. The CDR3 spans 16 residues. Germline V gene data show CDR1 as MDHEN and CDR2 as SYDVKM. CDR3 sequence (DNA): TGTGCCAGCAGACACCCAGAGGTCGGGGCCAAAAACATTCAGTACTTC. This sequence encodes CASRHPEVGAKNIQYF. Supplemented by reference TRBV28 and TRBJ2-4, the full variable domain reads DVKVTQSSRYLVKRTGEKVFLECVQDMDHENMFWYRQDPGLGLRLIYFSYDVKMKEKGDIPEGYSVSREKKERFSLILESASTNQTSMYLCASRHPEVGAKNIQYFGAGTRLSVL.

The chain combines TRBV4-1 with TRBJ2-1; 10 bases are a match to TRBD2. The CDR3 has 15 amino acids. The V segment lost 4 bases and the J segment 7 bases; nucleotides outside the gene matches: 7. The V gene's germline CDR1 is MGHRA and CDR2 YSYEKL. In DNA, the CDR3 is TGCGCCAGCAGCCGTAAAGCGGGGGGGCTTAATGAGCAGTTCTTC. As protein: CASSRKAGGLNEQFF.

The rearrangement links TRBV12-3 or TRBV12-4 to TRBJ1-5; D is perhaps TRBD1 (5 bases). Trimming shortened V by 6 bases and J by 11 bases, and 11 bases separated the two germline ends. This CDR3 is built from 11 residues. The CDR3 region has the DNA TGTGCCAGCAGCTCCCTGGGGGCCCAGCATTTT. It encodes CASSSLGAQHF.

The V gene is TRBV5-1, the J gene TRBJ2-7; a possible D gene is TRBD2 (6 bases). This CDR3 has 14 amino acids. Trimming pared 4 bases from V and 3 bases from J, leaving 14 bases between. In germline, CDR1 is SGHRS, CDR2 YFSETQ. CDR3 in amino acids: CASSHRREIYEQYF. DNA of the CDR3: TGCGCCAGCAGCCACAGACGGGAGATCTACGAGCAGTACTTC.

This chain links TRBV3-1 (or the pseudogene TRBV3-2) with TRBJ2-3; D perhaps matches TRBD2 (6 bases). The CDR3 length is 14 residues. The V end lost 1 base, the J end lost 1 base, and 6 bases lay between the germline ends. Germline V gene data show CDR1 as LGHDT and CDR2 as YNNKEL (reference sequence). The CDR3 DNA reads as TGTGCCAGCAGCCAAGGCGGGGGCACAGATACGCAGTATTTT. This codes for CASSQGGGTDTQYF.

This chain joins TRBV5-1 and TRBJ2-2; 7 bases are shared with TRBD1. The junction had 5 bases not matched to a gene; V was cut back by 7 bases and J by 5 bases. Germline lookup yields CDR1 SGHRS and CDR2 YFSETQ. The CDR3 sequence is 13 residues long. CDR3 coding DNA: TGCGCCAGCTCTCAGGGGGATACCGGGGAGCTGTTTTTT. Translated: CASSQGDTGELFF.

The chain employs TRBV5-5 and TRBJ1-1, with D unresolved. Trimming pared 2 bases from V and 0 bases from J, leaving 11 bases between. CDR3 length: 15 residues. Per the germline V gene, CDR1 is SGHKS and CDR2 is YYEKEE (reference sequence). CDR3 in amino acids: CASSFGMDLNTEAFF. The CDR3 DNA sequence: TGTGCCAGCAGCTTTGGGATGGACTTGAACACTGAAGCTTTCTTT.

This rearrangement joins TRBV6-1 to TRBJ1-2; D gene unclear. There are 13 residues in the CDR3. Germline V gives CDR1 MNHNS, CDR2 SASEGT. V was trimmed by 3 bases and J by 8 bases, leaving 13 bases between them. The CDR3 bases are TGTGCCAGCAGTGAGAGTCGGGAACTAGGCTACACCTTC. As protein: CASSESRELGYTF.

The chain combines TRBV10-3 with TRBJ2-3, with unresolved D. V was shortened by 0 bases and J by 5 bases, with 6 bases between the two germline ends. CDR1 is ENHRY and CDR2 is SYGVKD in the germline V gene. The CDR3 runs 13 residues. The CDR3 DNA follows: TGTGCCATCAGTGAGTCGACAATAGATACGCAGTATTTT. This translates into CAISESTIDTQYF.

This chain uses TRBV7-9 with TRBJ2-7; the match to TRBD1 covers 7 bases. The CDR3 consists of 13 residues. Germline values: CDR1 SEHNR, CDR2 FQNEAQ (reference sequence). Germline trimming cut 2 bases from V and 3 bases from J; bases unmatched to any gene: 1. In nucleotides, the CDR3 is TGTGCCAGCAGCTTAAGGGACAGCTACGAGCAGTACTTC. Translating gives CASSLRDSYEQYF. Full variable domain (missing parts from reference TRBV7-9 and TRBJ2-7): DTGVSQNPRHKITKRGQNVTFRCDPISEHNRLYWYRQTLGQGPEFLTYFQNEAQLEKSRLLSDRFSAERPKGSFSTLEIQRTEQGDSAMYLCASSLRDSYEQYFGPGTRLTVT.

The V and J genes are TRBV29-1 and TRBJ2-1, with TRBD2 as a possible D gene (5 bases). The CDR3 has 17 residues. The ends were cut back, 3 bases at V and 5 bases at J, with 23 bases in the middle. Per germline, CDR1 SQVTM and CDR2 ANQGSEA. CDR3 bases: TGCAGCGTTGAGGATTCCAGAGGGCAGTTCCTTCACAATGAGCAGTTCTTC. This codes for CSVEDSRGQFLHNEQFF.

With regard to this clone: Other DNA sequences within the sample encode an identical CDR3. CDR3 coding DNA: TGTGCCAGCAGTCATGACAGCAATCAGCCCCAGCATTTT. This translates into CASSHDSNQPQHF. The chain is built from TRBV27 and TRBJ1-5; D is uncertain. Trimming shortened V by 5 bases and J by 1 base, and 6 bases separated the two germline ends. The CDR3 covers 13 residues. Germline V gene data show CDR1 as MNHEY and CDR2 as SMNVEV (reference sequence).

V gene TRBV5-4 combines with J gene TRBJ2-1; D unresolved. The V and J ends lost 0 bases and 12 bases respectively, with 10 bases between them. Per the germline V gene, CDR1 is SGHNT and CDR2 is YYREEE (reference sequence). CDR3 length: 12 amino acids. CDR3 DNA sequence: TGTGCCAGCAGCTTGGCCGGCCGAGGGCAGTTCTTC. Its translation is CASSLAGRGQFF.

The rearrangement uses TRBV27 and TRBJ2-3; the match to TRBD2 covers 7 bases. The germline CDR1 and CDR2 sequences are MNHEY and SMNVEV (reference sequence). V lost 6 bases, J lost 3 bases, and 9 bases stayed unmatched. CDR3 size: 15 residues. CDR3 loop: CASSWAGDETDTQYF. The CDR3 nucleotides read TGTGCCAGCAGCTGGGCGGGGGACGAAACAGATACGCAGTATTTT.